The sequence of this T cell receptor (beta chain) was determined in a study of blood T cells in healthy people across ages. The V end was cut by 5 bases, the J end by 5 bases, with 18 bases between. The CDR3 spans 15 residues. Sample-barcoded 5' priming and a J-beta primer mix drove a second PCR of 7 to 11 cycles. TCRdb fed the 5' RACE reads into MiXCR, producing one record per CDR3 protein. The table records hundreds of thousands of distinct CDR3 sequences, roughly three fifths of them present only once. The chain is built from TRBV12-3 or TRBV12-4 and TRBJ2-5, with D possibly being TRBD2 (6 bases). The clonotype comes from a man aged 60-69 years in good health. Sample: blood. The CDR3 coding sequence is TGTGCCAGCAGTCGGGACTCCCGGGGGAGGGAGACCCAGTACTTC. Translated: CASSRDSRGRETQYF.